This entry lists 25 T cell receptor beta chains sequenced from one sample in a study of blood T cells in healthy people across ages (dated by TCRdb to about 2015). Library preparation was by 5' RACE. These reads were obtained on an Illumina HiSeq 2500. A second PCR of about 6 to 12 cycles was run with a J-beta primer mix and a sample-barcoded 5' primer. TCRdb handled the public reads itself, with Q25 trimming in fastp and clone calling in MiXCR, and kept productive beta chains. Merged by CDR3 protein, the rows form single entries marked with the most common genes and DNA. The sample includes roughly 860,000 distinct CDR3 sequences, with 62% observed a single time. The ten largest clones represent roughly 25% of the sample. The sequencing sample was made of blood. Receptors were obtained from a man aged 25-45 years in good health.

This clonotype occurred once. J is TRBJ2-5 and V is TRBV29-1; D remains ambiguous. CDR1 and CDR2 (germline): SQVTM, ANQGSEA. The CDR3 has 11 residues. Trimming removed 5 bases at V and 1 base at J, with 5 bases between. CDR3: CSVFFQETQYF. The CDR3 nucleotides are TGCAGCGTTTTTTTCCAAGAGACCCAGTACTTC.

The V call is TRBV14, the J call TRBJ2-1; 8 positions agree with TRBD1. Germline CDR1 reads SGHDN; CDR2 reads FVKESK. The V gene end was trimmed by 1 base and the J gene end by 9 bases; junction bases not matched to a gene: 8. The CDR3 contains 15 residues. The CDR3 reads CASSQVVGQVGEQFF. For the CDR3, the DNA is TGTGCCAGCAGCCAAGTTGTGGGACAGGTGGGTGAGCAGTTCTTC.

J is TRBJ2-5 and V is TRBV5-6; no clear D. This CDR3 spans 12 amino acids. The germline CDR1 and CDR2 sequences are SGHDT and YYEEEE. V gave up 4 bases and J gave up 7 bases, with 11 bases separating them. For the CDR3, the DNA is TGTGCCAGCAGCCCCCAGGACGGGACCCAGTACTTC. Encoded protein: CASSPQDGTQYF.

The rearrangement links TRBV20-1 to TRBJ1-2; 9 positions agree with TRBD1. The CDR3 covers 15 residues. Germline CDR1 is DFQATT and CDR2 is SNEGSKA (reference sequence). V lost 0 bases and J lost 2; bases outside the gene matches: 4. The CDR3: CSAREIQGANYGYTF. The CDR3 bases are TGCAGTGCTAGAGAGATACAGGGGGCGAACTATGGCTACACCTTC.

The rearrangement joins TRBV28 to TRBJ1-2; 10 bases are a match to TRBD1. The junction had 12 bases not matched to a gene; V was cut back by 7 bases and J by 4 bases. The CDR3 contains 16 residues. The germline gives CDR1 MDHEN, CDR2 SYDVKM. The CDR3 region has the DNA TGTGCCAGCATCGACACCGGGACAGGGGTTGGCTATGGCTACACCTTC. As protein: CASIDTGTGVGYGYTF.

The rearrangement uses TRBV20-1 and TRBJ1-4, with D uncertain. V gave up 1 base and J gave up 5 bases, with 23 bases separating them. Germline lookup yields CDR1 DFQATT and CDR2 SNEGSKA (reference sequence). The CDR3 contains 18 residues. CDR3 nucleotide sequence: TGCAGTGCTAGAGCGGTGGGCCAAATCCGCAGGCGGAATGAAAAACTGTTTTTT. It codes for CSARAVGQIRRRNEKLFF.

This chain uses TRBV20-1 with TRBJ1-6; 7 bases map to TRBD1. This CDR3 has 17 amino acids. The germline V gene encodes CDR1 DFQATT and CDR2 SNEGSKA (reference sequence). With 2 bases clipped from V and 7 bases from J, the junction kept 14 bases outside the gene matches. This CDR3 is CSARRADREPINSPLHF. CDR3 DNA sequence: TGCAGTGCTAGAAGGGCCGACAGGGAGCCGATAAATTCACCCCTCCACTTT.

This clonotype came up a few times. The chain combines TRBV12-3 or TRBV12-4 with TRBJ2-1; D is possibly TRBD2 (6 bases). The CDR3 runs 13 residues. V was cut by 4 bases and J by 7 bases, with 11 bases left in between. DNA for the CDR3: TGTGCCAGCAGTTCACCAGGGAGGAATGAGCAGTTCTTC. Amino acids: CASSSPGRNEQFF.

V gene TRBV12-5 combines with J gene TRBJ2-5; no clear D gene. This CDR3 is built from 15 residues. CDR1 and CDR2 from the germline V gene are LGHNT and FRNRAP. Trimming removed 2 bases at V and 2 bases at J, with 12 bases between. CDR3 nucleotide sequence: TGTGCTAGTGGTTTGTATACAACCGAACAAGAGACCCAGTACTTC. This translates into CASGLYTTEQETQYF.

This chain uses TRBV27 with TRBJ2-1; 7 nucleotides match TRBD2. Germline loops: CDR1 MNHEY, CDR2 SMNVEV (reference sequence). This CDR3 spans 17 amino acids. J lost 2 bases, V lost 6 bases, and 13 bases had no gene match. CDR3 amino acids: CASSTDRGGSTYNEQFF. The CDR3 bases are TGTGCCAGCAGCACCGACCGCGGGGGATCAACCTACAATGAGCAGTTCTTC.

The J gene is TRBJ1-5, the V gene TRBV15, with D hard to call. V shed 2 bases and J shed 0 bases, with 8 bases lying between them. The CDR3 extends over 15 amino acids. Germline V lookup: CDR1 LNHNV, CDR2 YYDKDF (reference sequence). The CDR3 DNA is TGTGCCACCAGCAGACGCGGGGTTAGCAATCAGCCCCAGCATTTT. Translating it yields CATSRRGVSNQPQHF.

This clonotype was detected a few times. V is TRBV4-2 and J is TRBJ2-5; 9 nucleotides line up with TRBD1. The assigned J gene may be wrong: the sequence end matches TRBJ2-7 better. Germline V gene lookup returns CDR1 LGHNA and CDR2 YNFKEQ. CDR3 size: 13 residues. As DNA, the CDR3 is TGTGCCAGCAGGGGGACAGGGACCCACGAGCAGTACTTC. This codes for CASRGTGTHEQYF.

V is TRBV5-1 and J is TRBJ2-1, with 8 positions matching TRBD1. Germline loops: CDR1 SGHRS, CDR2 YFSETQ. This CDR3 is 15 amino acids long. The V and J ends lost 1 base and 9 bases, in that order; junction bases with no gene match: 9. CDR3 region: CASSLSFRGHGEQFF. CDR3 sequence (DNA): TGCGCCAGCAGCTTGAGTTTCAGGGGGCATGGTGAGCAGTTCTTC. The entire variable domain, with the rest obtained from reference TRBV5-1 and TRBJ2-1, is as follows: KAGVTQTPRYLIKTRGQQVTLSCSPISGHRSVSWYQQTPGQGLQFLFEYFSETQRNKGNFPGRFSGRQFSNSRSEMNVSTLELGDSALYLCASSLSFRGHGEQFFGPGTRLTVL.

The V gene is TRBV3-1, the J gene TRBJ2-5; 8 nucleotides agree with TRBD2. The CDR3 has 14 amino acids. The germline V gene has CDR1 LGHDT and CDR2 YNNKEL (reference sequence). V lost 4 bases, J lost 11 bases, and 12 bases stayed unmatched. In DNA form, the CDR3 reads TGTGCCAGCAGCCTCCAGCGGGGGCCCCGGGAGCAGTACTTC. Its translation is CASSLQRGPREQYF.

Comment on this clonotype: Being one base from a much bigger clone, this may be a read error. The rearrangement links TRBV18 to TRBJ2-1; 8 nucleotides agree with TRBD2. CDR3 length equals 13 residues. The germline gives CDR1 KGHSH, CDR2 LQKENI. In nucleotides, the CDR3 is TGTACCAGCTCACCGAGCGGGAGCAATGAGCAGTTCTTC. Translation gives CTSSPSGSNEQFF.

CDR3 nucleotide sequence: TGTGCCAGCAGTTTGTTAGCTAGCAACCAAGAGACCCAGTACTTC. It codes for CASSLLASNQETQYF. The chain links TRBV28 to TRBJ2-5; D might be TRBD2 (5 bases). The V end was cut by 3 bases, the J end by 0 bases, with 11 bases between. Germline-derived CDR1 and CDR2 are MDHEN and SYDVKM. The CDR3 consists of 15 residues. The full variable domain, rest sourced from reference TRBV28 and TRBJ2-5, is DVKVTQSSRYLVKRTGEKVFLECVQDMDHENMFWYRQDPGLGLRLIYFSYDVKMKEKGDIPEGYSVSREKKERFSLILESASTNQTSMYLCASSLLASNQETQYFGPGTRLLVL.

Here the CDR3 DNA reads TGTGCCAGCAGCTTAGAGGCGGGGCGTCACAATGAGCAGTTCTTC. As protein: CASSLEAGRHNEQFF. The chain has TRBV7-2 and TRBJ2-1; maybe TRBD2 (6 bases). This CDR3 has 15 residues. V was pared by 1 base and J by 5 bases, with 12 bases between. Germline CDR1 SGHTA, CDR2 FQGNSA.

The chain links TRBV7-2 to TRBJ2-3, with D tentatively TRBD2 (6 bases). Per germline, CDR1 SGHTA and CDR2 FQGNSA. This CDR3 contains 12 residues. Trimming took 5 bases from V and 10 from J, leaving 13 bases between them. CDR3 sequence: CASSMSSAAQYF. CDR3 in DNA: TGTGCCAGCAGCATGTCTAGCGCGGCGCAGTATTTT.

This clonotype was detected once. The rearrangement links TRBV28 to TRBJ2-4, with TRBD1 identical over 10 bases. The end of the DNA is better explained by TRBJ2-7, so the J call may be wrong. The germline V gene has CDR1 MDHEN and CDR2 SYDVKM. CDR3 length equals 17 residues. CDR3 residues: CASSLLTRRQGADEQYF. The CDR3 region has the DNA TGTGCCAGCAGTTTATTAACGCGAAGACAGGGGGCGGACGAGCAGTACTTC.

The chain joins TRBV20-1 to TRBJ2-4; 7 positions match TRBD1. Near its end, the DNA agrees better with TRBJ2-7, so the J call may be wrong. The CDR3 length is 17 residues. Looked up from germline, CDR1 is DFQATT and CDR2 is SNEGSKA (reference sequence). CDR3 DNA: TGCAGTGCCCCGCCCGAGACAGGGAACCTTATTCCTTACGAGCAGTACTTC. It specifies CSAPPETGNLIPYEQYF.

The chain carries TRBV20-1 and TRBJ1-2; D ambiguous. V was shortened by 5 bases and J by 2 bases, with 15 bases between the two germline ends. Looked up from germline, CDR1 is DFQATT and CDR2 is SNEGSKA (reference sequence). The CDR3 covers 14 residues. The CDR3 DNA is TGCAGTGCTGCCGACGGCTCCCGAAACTATGGCTACACCTTC. It translates to CSAADGSRNYGYTF.

This clonotype was seen more than once but under ten times. This rearrangement joins TRBV12-3 or TRBV12-4 to TRBJ2-7, with TRBD2 identical over 8 bases. V trimming: 4 bases; J trimming: 4 bases; junction bases outside the gene matches: 6. This CDR3 has 14 residues. This CDR3 is CASSWGLEGYEQYF. Written as DNA, the CDR3 is TGTGCCAGCAGTTGGGGACTAGAAGGGTACGAGCAGTACTTC.

V and J are TRBV4-2 and TRBJ2-3; D unclear. CDR1 and CDR2 from the germline V gene are LGHNA and YNFKEQ. With 4 bases removed from V and 6 bases from J, the gap between germline ends came to 20 bases. The CDR3 has 16 residues. The CDR3 DNA reads as TGTGCCAGCAGCCCCGCCGAATTTACCTTTGGGGATACGCAGTATTTT. Translated: CASSPAEFTFGDTQYF.

The chain joins TRBV5-1 to TRBJ1-1; the D gene is possibly TRBD1 (6 bases). The CDR3 runs 15 residues. Germline assignment: CDR1 SGHRS and CDR2 YFSETQ. V lost 4 bases to trimming and J lost 4 bases, with 17 bases between them. CDR3 sequence reads: CASSVWTGGATEAFF. CDR3 DNA sequence: TGCGCCAGCAGCGTGTGGACTGGGGGGGCCACTGAAGCTTTCTTT.

This clonotype came up a few times. This chain joins TRBV7-9 and TRBJ2-4, with 10 bases identical to TRBD2. CDR3 length: 17 residues. The germline CDR1 and CDR2 sequences are SEHNR and FQNEAQ (reference sequence). V lost 6 bases to trimming and J lost 0 bases; unmatched junction nucleotides: 8. As DNA, the CDR3 is TGTGCCAGCAGTCCCTCTAGCGGGGGTATAGCCAAAAACATTCAGTACTTC. This sequence encodes CASSPSSGGIAKNIQYF.